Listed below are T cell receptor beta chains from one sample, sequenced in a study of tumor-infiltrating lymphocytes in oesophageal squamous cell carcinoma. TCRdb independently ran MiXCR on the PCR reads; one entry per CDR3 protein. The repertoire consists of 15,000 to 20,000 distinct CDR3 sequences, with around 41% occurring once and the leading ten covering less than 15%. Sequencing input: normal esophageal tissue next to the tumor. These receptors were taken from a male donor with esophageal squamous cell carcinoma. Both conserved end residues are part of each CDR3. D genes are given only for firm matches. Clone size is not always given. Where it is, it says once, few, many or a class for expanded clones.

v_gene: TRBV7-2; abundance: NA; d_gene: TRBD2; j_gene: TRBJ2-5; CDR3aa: CASSLALSSGSRETQYF; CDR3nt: TGTGCCAGCAGCTTAGCGCTATCTAGCGGGAGTAGGGAGACCCAGTACTTC
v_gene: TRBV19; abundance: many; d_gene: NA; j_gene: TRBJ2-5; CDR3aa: CASSIRGIRETQYF; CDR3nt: TGTGCCAGTAGTATAAGGGGAATTCGGGAGACCCAGTACTTC
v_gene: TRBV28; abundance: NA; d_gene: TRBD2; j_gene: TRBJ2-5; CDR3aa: CASSSPSGRGRETQYF; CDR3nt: TGTGCCAGCAGTTCTCCCTCCGGGAGGGGTCGAGAGACCCAGTACTTC
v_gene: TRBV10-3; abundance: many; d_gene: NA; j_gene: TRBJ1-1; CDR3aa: CAISPAANTEAFF; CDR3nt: TGTGCCATCAGCCCCGCGGCGAACACTGAAGCTTTCTTT
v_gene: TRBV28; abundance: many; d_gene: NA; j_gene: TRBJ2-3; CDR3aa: CASRISGPDTQYF; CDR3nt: TGTGCCAGCAGGATAAGCGGGCCAGATACGCAGTATTTT
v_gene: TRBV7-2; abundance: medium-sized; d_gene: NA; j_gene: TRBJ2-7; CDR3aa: CASSPGGPYEQYF; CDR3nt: TGTGCCAGCAGCCCGGGCGGTCCCTACGAGCAGTACTTC
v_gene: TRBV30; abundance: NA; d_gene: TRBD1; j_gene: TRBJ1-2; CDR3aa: CAMGQGTYGYTF; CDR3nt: TGTGCCATGGGACAGGGGACCTATGGCTACACCTTC
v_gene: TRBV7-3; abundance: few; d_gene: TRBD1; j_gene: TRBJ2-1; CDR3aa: CASSKGQGAYNEQFF; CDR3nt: TGTGCCAGCAGCAAGGGACAGGGGGCCTACAATGAGCAGTTCTTC
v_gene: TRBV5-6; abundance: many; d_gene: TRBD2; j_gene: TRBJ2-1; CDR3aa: CASSLGASGGRQNNEQFF; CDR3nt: TGTGCCAGCAGCTTGGGAGCTTCCGGCGGGAGACAGAACAATGAGCAGTTCTTC
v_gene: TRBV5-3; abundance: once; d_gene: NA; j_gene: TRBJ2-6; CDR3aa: CARSFRQALWLHLRF; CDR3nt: NA
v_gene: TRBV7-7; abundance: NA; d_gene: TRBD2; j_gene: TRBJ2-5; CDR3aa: CASSPGTKQETQYF; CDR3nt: TGTGCCAGCAGCCCCGGGACTAAACAAGAGACCCAGTACTTC
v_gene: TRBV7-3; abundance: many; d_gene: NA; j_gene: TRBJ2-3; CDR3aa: CASSFYADTQYF; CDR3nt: TGTGCCAGCAGCTTCTACGCAGATACGCAGTATTTT
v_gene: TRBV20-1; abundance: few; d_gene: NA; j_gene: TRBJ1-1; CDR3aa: CSARDLSGGSDTEAFF; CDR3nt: TGCAGTGCTAGAGATCTGTCCGGGGGTTCGGACACTGAAGCTTTCTTT
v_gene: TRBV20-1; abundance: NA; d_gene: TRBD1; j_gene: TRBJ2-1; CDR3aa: CSASRGQDYNEQFF; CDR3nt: TGCAGTGCTAGTAGGGGACAGGACTACAATGAGCAGTTCTTC
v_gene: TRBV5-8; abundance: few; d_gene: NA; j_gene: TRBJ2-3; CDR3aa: CASSLVTATIDTQYF; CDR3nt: TGTGCCAGCAGCTTGGTGACAGCTACTATAGATACGCAGTATTTT
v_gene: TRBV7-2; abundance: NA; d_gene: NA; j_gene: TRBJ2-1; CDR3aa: CASSPTPQGNEQFF; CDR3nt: TGTGCCAGCAGCCCGACACCGCAGGGCAATGAGCAGTTCTTC
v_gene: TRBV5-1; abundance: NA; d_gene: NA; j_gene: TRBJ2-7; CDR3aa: CASSGFDEQYF; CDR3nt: TGCGCCAGCAGCGGTTTCGACGAGCAGTACTTC
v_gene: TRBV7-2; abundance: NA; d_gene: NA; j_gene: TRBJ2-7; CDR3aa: CASSLEAGDTYEQYF; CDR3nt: TGTGCCAGCAGCTTAGAGGCAGGGGATACCTACGAGCAGTACTTC
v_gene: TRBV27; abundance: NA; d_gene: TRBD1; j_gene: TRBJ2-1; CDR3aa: CASSWNTPGQGYEQFF; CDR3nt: TGTGCCAGCAGTTGGAACACACCGGGACAGGGATACGAGCAGTTCTTC
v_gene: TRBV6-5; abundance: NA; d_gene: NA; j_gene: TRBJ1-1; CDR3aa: CASSENWSGAFF; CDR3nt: TGTGCCAGCAGTGAAAACTGGTCAGGAGCTTTCTTT
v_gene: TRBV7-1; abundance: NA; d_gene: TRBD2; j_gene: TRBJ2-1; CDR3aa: CASSSGAGRNEQFF; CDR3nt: TGTGCCAGCAGCTCCGGAGCGGGAAGGAATGAGCAGTTCTTC
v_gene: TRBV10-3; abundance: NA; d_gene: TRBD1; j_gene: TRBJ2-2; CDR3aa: CAISVIGGQGATGELFF; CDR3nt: TGTGCCATCAGTGTCATAGGGGGACAGGGGGCCACCGGGGAGCTGTTTTTT
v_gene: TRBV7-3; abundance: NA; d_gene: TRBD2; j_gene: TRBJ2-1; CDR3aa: CASTPAGTTYYNEQFF; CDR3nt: TGTGCCAGCACCCCCGCGGGGACTACCTACTACAATGAGCAGTTCTTC
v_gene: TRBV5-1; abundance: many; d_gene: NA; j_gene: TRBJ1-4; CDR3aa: CASSFSATNEKLFF; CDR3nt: TGCGCCAGCAGCTTCAGTGCAACTAATGAAAAACTGTTTTTT
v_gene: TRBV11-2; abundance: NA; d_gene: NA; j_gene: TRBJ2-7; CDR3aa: CASSRVQRVNEQYF; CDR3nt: TGTGCCAGCAGCCGAGTTCAACGGGTTAATGAGCAGTACTTC
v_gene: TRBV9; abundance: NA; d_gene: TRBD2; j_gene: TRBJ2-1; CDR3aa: CASSPAPGTSGRYEQFF; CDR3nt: TGTGCCAGCAGCCCGGCACCCGGGACTAGCGGGAGATATGAGCAGTTCTTC
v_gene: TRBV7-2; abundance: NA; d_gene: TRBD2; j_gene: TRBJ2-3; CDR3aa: CASSLDGRGVDTQYF; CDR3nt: TGTGCCAGCAGCTTAGACGGGAGGGGGGTAGATACGCAGTATTTT
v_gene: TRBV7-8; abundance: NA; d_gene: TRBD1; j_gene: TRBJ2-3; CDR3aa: CASSLGPRGQGDTQYF; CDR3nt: TGTGCCAGCAGCTTAGGGCCCAGGGGGCAGGGAGATACGCAGTATTTT
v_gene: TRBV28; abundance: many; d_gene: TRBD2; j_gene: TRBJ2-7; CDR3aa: CASSASGRIYEQYF; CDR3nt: TGTGCCAGCAGTGCAAGCGGGAGAATCTACGAGCAGTACTTC